This T cell receptor beta chain came from a study of T cell responses to AZD1222 COVID-19 vaccine. The repertoire was sequenced with immunoSEQ multiplex PCR; TCRdb's copy has only in-frame clones and lacks some. The listing records about 140,000 clones. This CDR3 contains 16 residues. The origin of this receptor is an adult in good health. Sequencing used peripheral blood. The chain employs TRBV21-1 and TRBJ2-1; the D call TRBD1 from the table was never checked on the DNA. TRBV21-1 is flagged as a pseudogene. This CDR3 reads CASSKHKGGIYDEQFF. The CDR3, as DNA: TGTGCCAGCAGCAAACATAAAGGGGGCATTTATGATGAGCAGTTCTTC.